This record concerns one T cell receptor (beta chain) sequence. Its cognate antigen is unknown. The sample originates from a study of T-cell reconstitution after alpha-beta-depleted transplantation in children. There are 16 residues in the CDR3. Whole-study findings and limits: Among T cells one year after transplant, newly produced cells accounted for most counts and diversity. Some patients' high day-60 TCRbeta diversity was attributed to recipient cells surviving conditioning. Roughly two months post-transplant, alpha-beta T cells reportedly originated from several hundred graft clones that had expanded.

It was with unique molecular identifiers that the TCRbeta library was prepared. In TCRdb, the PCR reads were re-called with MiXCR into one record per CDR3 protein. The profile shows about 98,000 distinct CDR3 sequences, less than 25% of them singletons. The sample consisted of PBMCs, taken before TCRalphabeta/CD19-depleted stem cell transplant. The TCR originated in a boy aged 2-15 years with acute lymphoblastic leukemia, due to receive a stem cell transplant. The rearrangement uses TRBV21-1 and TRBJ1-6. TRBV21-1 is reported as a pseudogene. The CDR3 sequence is CASSYQPGLGNSPLHF. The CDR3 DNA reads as TGTGCCAGCAGCTATCAACCGGGACTTGGTAATTCACCCCTCCACTTT.